This is a list of T cell receptor beta chains from one sample in a study of OX40 agonist ivuxolimab in advanced cancers. The method was immunoSEQ multiplex PCR; TCRdb's version includes in-frame clones alone and lacks a portion of them. The table has under 150,000 clones, about 92% seen once. The sample here was CD4+ or CD8+ T cells sorted from blood, taken in a trial of the OX40 agonist ivuxolimab. The receptors come from an adult with an advanced solid tumor such as melanoma, head and neck, liver or kidney cancer. Each CDR3 is given with its conserved first and last residue. Fields, in order: V gene, J gene, CDR3 protein.

TRBV27,TRBJ1-1,CASSKRAPNTEAFF
TRBV10-3,TRBJ1-5,CAIGEQSNQPQHF
TRBV5-1,TRBJ2-5,CASSFAPGDQETQYF
TRBV11-2,TRBJ1-5,CASSQTGVNQPQHF
TRBV7-6,TRBJ1-1,CASSSQENTEAFF
TRBV11-3,TRBJ2-2,CASSSRGTQNTGELFF
TRBV6-6,TRBJ1-2,CASSAGVNGYTF
TRBV7-2,TRBJ1-5,CASSFDNSNQPQHF
TRBV5-1,TRBJ2-2,CASSSKVLPGELFF
TRBV9,TRBJ2-3,CASSITSTDTQYF